This TCR beta chain was captured in a study of T-cell memory formation after mild COVID-19. Amplification by 5'RACE using constant-segment primers produced TCR alpha and TCR beta cDNA libraries that carried sample barcodes and UMIs. One entry per CDR3 protein, called by TCRdb with MiXCR from the 5' RACE reads. The table includes roughly 240,000 distinct CDR3 sequences, approximately 15% detected once. CDR3 size: 15 residues. The V and J ends lost 4 bases and 6 bases, in that order; junction bases with no gene match: 8. The sample taken for sequencing was PBMCs or a T cell subset sorted from them (not recorded which). The chain recombines TRBV12-3 or TRBV12-4 with TRBJ1-2; 10 positions agree with TRBD1. The receptor's source is an adult woman who had mild COVID-19 (a few samples of this study predate the infection). Cell type and time point are not known. This chain's CDR3 is CASSSTGQGRNGYTF. CDR3 DNA: TGTGCCAGCAGTTCCACGGGACAGGGGCGGAATGGCTACACCTTC.